The TCR beta chain under discussion was sequenced for a study of Ad26.COV2.S vaccination and SARS-CoV-2 variants. Across the whole study: The donor participated in the COV1001 trial, in its Ad26.COV2.S arm.

Study-level findings and limits: Post-vaccination spike-specific CD8+ and CD4+ T cell responses reportedly had substantial breadth.

The data were produced by immunoSEQ multiplex PCR, yet TCRdb's version contains in-frame clones alone and is incomplete. Of fewer than 900,000 clones detected, roughly 90% appear once; the ten largest clones hold over 1.3%. CDR1 SGHRS and CDR2 YFSETQ come from the germline V gene. The CDR3 loop spans 16 amino acids. The junction had 7 bases not matched to a gene; V was cut back by 0 bases and J by 4 bases. Turning to this clone: As yet, its antigen is unknown.

As for treatment: around 19 received Ad26.COV2.S at low or high dose, single or two shots; 5 received placebo; per-sample allocation not given. Vaccine and placebo recipients were sampled on day 63 after the first injection. An Ad26 vector carrying the Wuhan-strain SARS-CoV-2 spike served as the vaccine. The receptor's source is a person between 18 and 60 years old who received the Ad26.COV2.S COVID-19 vaccine or a placebo. Here the sequenced sample was peripheral blood, taken in a trial of Ad26.COV2.S vaccine versus placebo. J is TRBJ2-1 and V is TRBV5-1, with 7 bases fitting TRBD2. CDR3 in amino acids: CASSLDGSGTYNEQFF. The CDR3 DNA is TGCGCCAGCAGCTTGGACGGGAGCGGGACTTACAATGAGCAGTTCTTC.